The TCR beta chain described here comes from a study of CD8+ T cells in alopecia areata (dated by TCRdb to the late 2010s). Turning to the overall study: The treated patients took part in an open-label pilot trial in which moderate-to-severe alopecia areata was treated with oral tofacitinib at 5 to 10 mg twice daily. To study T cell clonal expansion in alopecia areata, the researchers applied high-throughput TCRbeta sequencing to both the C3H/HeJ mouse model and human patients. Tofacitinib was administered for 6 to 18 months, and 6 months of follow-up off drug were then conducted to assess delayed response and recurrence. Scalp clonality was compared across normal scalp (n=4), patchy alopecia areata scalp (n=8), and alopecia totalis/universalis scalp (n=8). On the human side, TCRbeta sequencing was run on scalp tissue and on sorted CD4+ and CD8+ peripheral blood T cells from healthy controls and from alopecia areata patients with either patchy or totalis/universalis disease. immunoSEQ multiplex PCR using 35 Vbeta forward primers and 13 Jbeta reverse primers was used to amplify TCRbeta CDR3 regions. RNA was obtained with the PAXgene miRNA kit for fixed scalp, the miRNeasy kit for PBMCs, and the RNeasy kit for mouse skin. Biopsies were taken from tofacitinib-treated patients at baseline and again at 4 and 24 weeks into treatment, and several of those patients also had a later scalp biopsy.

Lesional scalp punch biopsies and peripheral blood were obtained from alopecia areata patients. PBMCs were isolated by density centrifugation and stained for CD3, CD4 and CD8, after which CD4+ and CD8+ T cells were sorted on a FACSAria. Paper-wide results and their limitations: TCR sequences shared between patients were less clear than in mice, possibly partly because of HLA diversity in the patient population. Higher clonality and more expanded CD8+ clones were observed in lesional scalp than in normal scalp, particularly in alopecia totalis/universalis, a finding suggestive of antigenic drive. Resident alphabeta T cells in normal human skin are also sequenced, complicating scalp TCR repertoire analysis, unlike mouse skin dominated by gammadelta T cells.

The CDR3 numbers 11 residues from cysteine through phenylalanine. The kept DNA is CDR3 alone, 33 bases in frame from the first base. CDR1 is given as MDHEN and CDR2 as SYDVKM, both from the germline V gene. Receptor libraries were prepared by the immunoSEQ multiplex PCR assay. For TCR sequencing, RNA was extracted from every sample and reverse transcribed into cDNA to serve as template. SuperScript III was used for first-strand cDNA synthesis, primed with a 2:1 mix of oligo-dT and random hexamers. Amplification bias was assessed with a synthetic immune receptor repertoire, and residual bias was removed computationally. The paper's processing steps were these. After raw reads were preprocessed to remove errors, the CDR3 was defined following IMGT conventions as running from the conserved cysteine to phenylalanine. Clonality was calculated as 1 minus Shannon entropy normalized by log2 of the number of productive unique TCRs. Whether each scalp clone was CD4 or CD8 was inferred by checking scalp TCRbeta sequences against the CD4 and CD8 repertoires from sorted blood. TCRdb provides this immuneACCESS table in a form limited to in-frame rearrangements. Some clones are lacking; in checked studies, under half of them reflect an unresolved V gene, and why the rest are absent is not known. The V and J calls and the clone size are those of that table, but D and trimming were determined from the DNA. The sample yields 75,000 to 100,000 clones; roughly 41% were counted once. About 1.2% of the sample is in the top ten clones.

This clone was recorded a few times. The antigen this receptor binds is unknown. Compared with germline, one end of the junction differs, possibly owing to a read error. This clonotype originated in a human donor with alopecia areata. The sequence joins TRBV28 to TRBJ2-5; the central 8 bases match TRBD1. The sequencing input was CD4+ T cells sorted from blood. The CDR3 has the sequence CASSKTGGRNF. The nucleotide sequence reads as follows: TGTGCCAGCAGTAAAACAGGGGGTAGAAACTTC.